A single sample gave rise to the 2 T cell receptor beta chains below, sequenced in a study of control samples from healthy donors and cancer patients (dated by TCRdb to 2018 to 2020). Library preparation was by the immunoSEQ multiplex PCR assay. Held by TCRdb, this immuneACCESS table contains in-frame sequences only and omits some clones. Under half of the omission traces to an unresolved V gene where checked; the cause of the rest is unknown. For this sample there are 100,000 to 150,000 clones; 92% appear just once. Less than 2.5% of the sample is held by the ten biggest clonotypes. Material for sequencing was blood. Receptors originate from a woman aged 50 to 60 in good health.

The genes are TRBV19 and TRBJ2-5; TRBD2 matches at 10 bases. CDR3 length equals 19 residues. V shed 5 bases and J 5 bases; nucleotides not matched to a gene: 20. The germline V gene has CDR1 LNHDA and CDR2 SQIVND (reference sequence). The CDR3 DNA follows: TGTGCCAGTAGTCCCCGTCTTATTATATTAGCGGGGGGAGGGGAGACCCAGTACTTC. Its translation: CASSPRLIILAGGGETQYF. The full variable domain, rest sourced from reference TRBV19 and TRBJ2-5, is DGGITQSPKYLFRKEGQNVTLSCEQNLNHDAMYWYRQDPGQGLRLIYYSQIVNDFQKGDIAEGYSVSREKKESFPLTVTSAQKNPTAFYLCASSPRLIILAGGGETQYFGPGTRLLVL.

The chain recombines TRBV6-1 with TRBJ2-7, with 9 positions matching TRBD1. The CDR3 sequence is 17 residues long. Germline CDR1 MNHNS, CDR2 SASEGT. The ends lost 4 bases at V and 7 bases at J; junction bases unmatched: 17. The CDR3 nucleotides read TGTGCCAGCAGTGGCTACTCACAGGGGGCCCTACTTGTGGAGCAGTACTTC. Its translation: CASSGYSQGALLVEQYF.